This TCR beta chain was recorded in a study of CD8 T cells in Susac syndrome. Notes on the study in general: The CD4+ T cell repertoire of patients with Susac syndrome showed no detectable clonal expansion.

The trim removed 8 bases at V and 7 bases at J, leaving 12 bases unmatched. The CDR3 covers 16 residues. Germline CDR1 MNHEY, CDR2 SMNVEV (reference sequence). This clonotype was seen only once. As yet, its antigen is unknown. Reverse transcription used about 0.45 to 1 ug RNA and random hexamers. Amplification of the TCR beta CDR3 was carried out by immunoSEQ multiplex PCR, which spanned a total of 54 Vbeta and 13 Jbeta segments. Via MiXCR, TCRdb re-called the immunoSEQ multiplex PCR reads, giving one row per CDR3 protein. The sample lists 150,000 to 200,000 distinct CDR3 sequences; approximately 94% were seen once. TCR beta was sequenced from blood CD8+ and CD4+ T cells. TEMRA cells underwent FACS enrichment and CD8+ and CD4+ T cells underwent negative isolation.

The receptor was isolated from a human donor with Susac syndrome. The source material was CD4+ T cells from PBMCs. The chain joins TRBV27 to TRBJ2-2; 11 bases are a match to TRBD1. The CDR3 reads CASGSGTGGFIGELFF. The CDR3 DNA follows: TGTGCCAGCGGCTCCGGGACAGGGGGTTTTATCGGGGAGCTGTTTTTT.